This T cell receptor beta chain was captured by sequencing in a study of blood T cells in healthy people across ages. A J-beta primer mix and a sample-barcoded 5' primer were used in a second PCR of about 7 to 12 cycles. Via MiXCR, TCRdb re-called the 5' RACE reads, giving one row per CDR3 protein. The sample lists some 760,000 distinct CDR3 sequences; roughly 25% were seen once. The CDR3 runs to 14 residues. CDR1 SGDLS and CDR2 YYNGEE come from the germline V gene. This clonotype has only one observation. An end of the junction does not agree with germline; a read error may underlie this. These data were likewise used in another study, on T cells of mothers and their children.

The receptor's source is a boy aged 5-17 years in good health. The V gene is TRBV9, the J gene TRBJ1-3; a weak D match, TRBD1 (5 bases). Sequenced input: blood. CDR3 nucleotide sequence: TGTGCCAGCAGTTTAAGGGGCTCTGGAGACACCATATATTTT. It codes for CASSLRGSGDTIYF.